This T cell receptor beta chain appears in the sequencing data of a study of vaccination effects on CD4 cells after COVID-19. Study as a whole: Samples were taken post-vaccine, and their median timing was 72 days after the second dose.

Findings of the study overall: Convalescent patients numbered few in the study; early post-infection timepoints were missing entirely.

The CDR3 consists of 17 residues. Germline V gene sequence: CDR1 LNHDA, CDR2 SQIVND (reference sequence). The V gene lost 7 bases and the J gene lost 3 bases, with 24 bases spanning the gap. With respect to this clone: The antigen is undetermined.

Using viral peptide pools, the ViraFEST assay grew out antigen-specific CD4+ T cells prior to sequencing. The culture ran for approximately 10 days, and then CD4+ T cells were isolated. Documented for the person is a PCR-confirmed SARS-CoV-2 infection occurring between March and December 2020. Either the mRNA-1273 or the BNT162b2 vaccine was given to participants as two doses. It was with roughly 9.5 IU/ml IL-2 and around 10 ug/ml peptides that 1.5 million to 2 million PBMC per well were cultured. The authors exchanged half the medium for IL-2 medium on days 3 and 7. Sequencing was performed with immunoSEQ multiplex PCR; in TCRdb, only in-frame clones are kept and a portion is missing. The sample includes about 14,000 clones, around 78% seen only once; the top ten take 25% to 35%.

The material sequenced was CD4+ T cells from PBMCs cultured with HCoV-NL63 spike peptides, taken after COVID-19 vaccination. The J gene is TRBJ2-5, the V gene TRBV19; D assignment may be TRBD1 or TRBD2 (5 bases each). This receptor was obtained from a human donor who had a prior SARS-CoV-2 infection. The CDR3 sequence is CASTRDGTNTVEETQYF. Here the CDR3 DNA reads TGTGCCAGTACACGGGACGGGACCAACACTGTAGAAGAGACCCAGTACTTC.